Presented here are 26 T cell receptor beta chains from one specimen sequenced in a study of T cell repertoires in cytomegalovirus infection. In TCRdb, the reads were re-called with MiXCR into one record per CDR3 protein. The top ten clones hold around 70% of a sample with more than 55,000 distinct CDR3 sequences, about 20% of them seen once. The antigens of these receptors remain unknown. Specimen: CD8+ T cells from cultured PBMCs, collected from culture after CMV antigen stimulation. The receptor source for this set is a human donor in good health (CMV status not recorded). Some clones in this sample may be carry-over from other donors' samples.

The J gene is TRBJ2-1, the V gene TRBV7-6; the D gene could be TRBD1 or TRBD2 (6 bases each). The CDR3 spans 15 residues. In germline, CDR1 is SGHVS, CDR2 FNYEAQ. Deletions cut 0 bases from V and 7 bases from J, with 13 bases between. The CDR3 DNA follows: TGTGCCAGCAGCTTAGCAGGCCGGGGGCGGAATGAGCAGTTCTTC. Amino acids: CASSLAGRGRNEQFF.

This clonotype occurred a few times. This rearrangement joins TRBV20-1 to TRBJ2-1, with D unresolved. The CDR3 covers 15 residues. The germline gives CDR1 DFQATT, CDR2 SNEGSKA (reference sequence). Trimming took 3 bases from V and 0 from J, leaving 12 bases between them. In nucleotides, the CDR3 is TGCAGTGCTAGTCCGGCGTTTAGCTCCTACAATGAGCAGTTCTTC. This encodes CSASPAFSSYNEQFF.

In its sample, this clonotype was seen a few times. This chain joins TRBV7-2 and TRBJ2-1; 8 nucleotides agree with TRBD2. V dropped 3 bases and J dropped 4; count of bases not matched to a gene: 5. CDR3 length equals 15 residues. CDR1 and CDR2 (germline): SGHTA, FQGNSA. The CDR3 protein is CASSLVSGAYNEQFF. For the CDR3, the DNA is TGTGCCAGCAGCTTGGTTAGCGGGGCATACAATGAGCAGTTCTTC.

The chain combines TRBV12-3 or TRBV12-4 with TRBJ1-5, with D possibly being TRBD1 (6 bases). V was shortened by 5 bases and J by 7 bases, with 18 bases between the two germline ends. CDR3 length equals 15 residues. The DNA of the CDR3 is TGTGCCAGCAGTGCCGTTGGGGGGCGCGAGCAGCCCCAGCATTTT. It is translated as CASSAVGGREQPQHF.

This chain joins TRBV13 and TRBJ2-7; D ambiguous. CDR3 length equals 13 residues. Trimming pared 1 base from V and 5 bases from J, leaving 9 bases between. Germline CDR1 is PRHDT and CDR2 is FYEKMQ (reference sequence). CDR3 protein: CASSLAGSHEQYF. The CDR3 DNA follows: TGTGCCAGCAGCTTAGCGGGTTCCCACGAGCAGTACTTC.

This clonotype turned up a few times. V usage is TRBV7-9 and J usage is TRBJ1-1; D uncertain. CDR1 is SEHNR and CDR2 is FQNEAQ in the germline V gene (reference sequence). The CDR3 sequence is 11 residues long. V dropped 5 bases and J dropped 7 bases, with 8 bases sitting between them. The CDR3 sequence is CASSQTGEAFF. The CDR3, as DNA: TGTGCCAGCAGCCAGACGGGTGAAGCTTTCTTT.

This chain joins TRBV29-1 and TRBJ1-1; D remains unclear. Germline CDR1 is SQVTM and CDR2 is ANQGSEA. V dropped 7 bases and J dropped 2 bases, with 14 bases sitting between them. The CDR3 covers 13 residues. This CDR3 reads CSDRRGYNTEAFF. The DNA for the CDR3 is TGCAGCGACCGACGGGGATACAACACTGAAGCTTTCTTT.

This clonotype was found a few times. The chain's CDR3 is CSVEPPQRNSYNEQFF. CDR3 DNA: TGCAGCGTTGAACCGCCCCAGCGGAACTCCTACAATGAGCAGTTCTTC. The V gene is TRBV29-1, the J gene TRBJ2-1; TRBD2 is a possible D gene (5 bases). Germline CDR1 reads SQVTM; CDR2 reads ANQGSEA. This CDR3 region has 16 residues. The V gene lost 2 bases and the J gene lost 0 bases, with 14 bases spanning the gap.

This clonotype was seen only a few times. The chain uses TRBV20-1 and TRBJ1-5, with unresolved D. Germline V gives CDR1 DFQATT, CDR2 SNEGSKA (reference sequence). Trimming stripped 3 bases from V and 1 base from J, with 19 bases between. CDR3 length: 17 amino acids. In DNA form, the CDR3 reads TGCAGTGCTAGGCCCTGGGGAGACACTGACAGCAATCAGCCCCAGCATTTT. Its translation: CSARPWGDTDSNQPQHF.

This clonotype was seen many times. This chain connects TRBV4-3 to TRBJ1-2, with a weak D call TRBD1 (6 bases). The V and J ends lost 0 bases and 3 bases respectively, with 14 bases between them. The CDR3 length is 16 residues. Per germline, CDR1 LGHNA and CDR2 YSLEER. CDR3 loop: CASSQDPTGRDYGYTF. DNA of the CDR3: TGCGCCAGCAGCCAAGATCCCACAGGGAGAGACTATGGCTACACCTTC.

The chain recombines TRBV9 with TRBJ1-1, with unresolved D. The germline gives CDR1 SGDLS, CDR2 YYNGEE. The V and J ends lost 2 bases and 6 bases respectively, with 17 bases between them. CDR3 length equals 15 residues. The CDR3 DNA reads as TGTGCCAGCAGCGTCGAGGGTGGGCTGTCGGCTGAAGCTTTCTTT. Residues: CASSVEGGLSAEAFF. The full variable domain, its missing parts supplied by reference TRBV9 and TRBJ1-1, is DSGVTQTPKHLITATGQRVTLRCSPRSGDLSVYWYQQSLDQGLQFLIQYYNGEERAKGNILERFSAQQFPDLHSELNLSSLELGDSALYFCASSVEGGLSAEAFFGQGTRLTVV.

The rearrangement links TRBV7-2 to TRBJ1-2, with D unclear. Germline V gene sequence: CDR1 SGHTA, CDR2 FQGNSA. The CDR3 has 11 residues. Trimming pared 9 bases from V and 3 bases from J, leaving 8 bases between. The DNA of the CDR3 is TGTGCCAGTAGCCTATACTATGGCTACACCTTC. It yields the protein CASSLYYGYTF.

In this sample, this clonotype turned up a few times. The rearrangement uses TRBV6-1 and TRBJ1-1; unclear D gene. Trimming removed 2 bases at V and 6 bases at J, with 16 bases between. This CDR3 region has 15 residues. CDR1 and CDR2 (germline): MNHNS, SASEGT. CDR3 sequence: CASSEHVWGVPEAFF. Here the CDR3 DNA reads TGTGCCAGCAGTGAACATGTATGGGGTGTGCCTGAAGCTTTCTTT.

This chain links TRBV7-9 with TRBJ2-7; no clear D gene. This CDR3 has 14 residues. V lost 1 base, J lost 2 bases, and 9 bases lay in between. Germline-derived CDR1 and CDR2 are SEHNR and FQNEAQ (reference sequence). This CDR3 is CASSLVGNAYEQYF. The CDR3 DNA reads as TGTGCCAGCAGCTTAGTGGGAAACGCCTACGAGCAGTACTTC.

This clonotype appeared a few times. The chain carries TRBV7-2 and TRBJ2-7; D gene unclear. V lost 2 bases, J lost 7 bases, and 15 bases lay in between. The length of the CDR3 is 14 residues. Looked up from germline, CDR1 is SGHTA and CDR2 is FQGNSA. The CDR3 here is CASSLTRKLREQYF. Here the CDR3 DNA reads TGTGCCAGCAGCTTAACCAGAAAATTAAGGGAGCAGTACTTC. Full variable domain (rest looked up from reference TRBV7-2 and TRBJ2-7): GAGVSQSPSNKVTEKGKDVELRCDPISGHTALYWYRQSLGQGLEFLIYFQGNSAPDKSGLPSDRFSAERTGGSVSTLTIQRTQQEDSAVYLCASSLTRKLREQYFGPGTRLTVT.

CDR3 coding DNA: TGTGCCAGCAGTTTACAGGGGGCGAACACTGAAGCTTTCTTT. It yields the protein CASSLQGANTEAFF. The V call is TRBV12-3 or TRBV12-4, the J call TRBJ1-1, with TRBD1 matching over 8 bases. This CDR3 spans 14 amino acids. Losses at the gene ends were 2 bases for V and 1 base for J; bases not matched to a gene: 0.

This chain links TRBV11-2 with TRBJ2-5; 7 bases are a match to TRBD2. Germline trimming cut 2 bases from V and 5 bases from J; bases unmatched to any gene: 14. Germline lookup yields CDR1 SGHAT and CDR2 FQNNGV. The length of the CDR3 is 17 residues. The CDR3: CASSLINEGGGRETQYF. The CDR3 coding sequence is TGTGCCAGCAGCTTAATCAACGAGGGCGGGGGACGGGAGACCCAGTACTTC.

The sample holds a few counts of this clonotype. The chain couples TRBV7-8 to TRBJ2-7; D call uncertain. V was pared by 5 bases and J by 1 base, with 6 bases between. Germline V gives CDR1 SGHVS, CDR2 FQNEAQ. The CDR3 has 12 amino acids. The CDR3 region is CASSPISYEQYF. CDR3 nucleotide sequence: TGTGCCAGCAGCCCCATATCCTACGAGCAGTACTTC.

This clonotype was counted between two and nine times. The chain carries TRBV5-1 and TRBJ1-4; tentative D call: TRBD1 (5 bases). The CDR3 is 16 amino acids. V was pared by 1 base and J by 8 bases, with 18 bases between. CDR1 and CDR2 (germline): SGHRS, YFSETQ. CDR3 nucleotides: TGCGCCAGCAGCTTGAGTCCGGACACACTTCAGGAAAAACTGTTTTTT. Amino acids: CASSLSPDTLQEKLFF. Variable domain in full (rest from reference TRBV5-1 and TRBJ1-4): KAGVTQTPRYLIKTRGQQVTLSCSPISGHRSVSWYQQTPGQGLQFLFEYFSETQRNKGNFPGRFSGRQFSNSRSEMNVSTLELGDSALYLCASSLSPDTLQEKLFFGSGTQLSVL.

The rearrangement joins TRBV4-3 to TRBJ1-1; 9 nucleotides match TRBD1. The CDR3 consists of 16 residues. Per germline, CDR1 LGHNA and CDR2 YSLEER. J lost 1 base, V lost 1 base, and 4 bases had no gene match. The CDR3 sequence: CASSQGGQGTNTEAFF. CDR3 nucleotides: TGCGCCAGCAGCCAAGGAGGACAGGGGACGAACACTGAAGCTTTCTTT.

Many counts were recorded for this clonotype. This rearrangement joins TRBV27 to TRBJ2-3; tentative D call: TRBD1 (6 bases). Per germline, CDR1 MNHEY and CDR2 SMNVEV (reference sequence). The CDR3 covers 15 residues. V was trimmed by 6 bases and J by 1 base, leaving 14 bases between them. The CDR3 nucleotides are TGTGCCAGCAGCAGGCGACAGGATCGCACAGATACGCAGTATTTT. It specifies CASSRRQDRTDTQYF.

The V and J genes are TRBV6-1 and TRBJ1-6; 7 bases line up with TRBD1. The CDR3 extends over 14 amino acids. Germline CDR1 reads MNHNS; CDR2 reads SASEGT. V lost 7 bases and J lost 7; bases outside the gene matches: 7. CDR3 protein: CASIPGQLNSPLHF. In DNA, the CDR3 is TGTGCCAGCATCCCGGGACAGCTAAATTCACCCCTCCACTTT.

The J gene is TRBJ1-4, the V gene TRBV7-2; a possible D gene is TRBD1 (6 bases). CDR3 length: 14 residues. V was pared by 5 bases and J by 8 bases, with 15 bases between. Germline V lookup: CDR1 SGHTA, CDR2 FQGNSA. The DNA for the CDR3 is TGTGCCAGCAGCCCAGACAGGAGAGGGGAAAAACTGTTTTTT. Protein: CASSPDRRGEKLFF.

J is TRBJ1-5 and V is TRBV27; a weak D match, TRBD1 (6 bases). This CDR3 spans 14 amino acids. Germline V CDR1 and CDR2: MNHEY, SMNVEV (reference sequence). Deletions cut 6 bases from V and 4 bases from J, with 13 bases between. The CDR3 protein is CASREGVANQPQHF. CDR3 sequence (DNA): TGTGCCAGCAGGGAGGGGGTCGCTAATCAGCCCCAGCATTTT.

V usage is TRBV7-8 and J usage is TRBJ1-5; 10 bases fit TRBD1. V lost 4 bases to trimming and J lost 4 bases; unmatched junction nucleotides: 7. The V gene's germline CDR1 is SGHVS and CDR2 FQNEAQ. The CDR3 runs to 16 residues. The CDR3 DNA follows: TGTGCCAGCAGCTCGGACCGGGACAGGGGTAATCAGCCCCAGCATTTT. It translates to CASSSDRDRGNQPQHF.

DNA for the CDR3: TGTGCCAGTACCTGGGGTTCCACTGAAGCTTTCTTT. This gives the protein CASTWGSTEAFF. The chain has TRBV19 and TRBJ1-1; D not certain. The CDR3 extends over 12 amino acids. Germline values: CDR1 LNHDA, CDR2 SQIVND (reference sequence). Trimming removed 7 bases at V and 4 bases at J, with 10 bases between.